The 26 T cell receptor beta chains below come from one sample, sequenced in a study of low-dose radiotherapy and immunotherapy resistance in tumors (dated by TCRdb to 2021 to 2024). For sequencing, an Illumina MiniSeq was employed. Superscript III and a set of TRAV- and TRBV-specific primers were used to synthesize first-strand cDNA, so that both TCRalpha and TCRbeta chains were covered. TCRs were amplified with Phusion for 20 PCR cycles, with a constant-region primer paired with the adapter attached to the V primers. TCRdb itself trimmed the public reads at Q25 with fastp, ran MiXCR and retained productive beta chains. Identical CDR3 proteins give one entry, which carries the most common genes and DNA. For this sample the table gives 80,000 to 95,000 distinct CDR3 sequences, of which roughly a tenth were detected only once. About 1% of the sample is in the top ten clones. The time point label corresponds to: before trial treatment.

The material was PBMCs, obtained before treatment. These receptors originate from a male donor with prostate cancer.

This clonotype was counted at least ten times. The chain employs TRBV27 and TRBJ2-3, with D tentatively TRBD2 (5 bases). The CDR3 covers 12 residues. From germline, CDR1 is MNHEY and CDR2 SMNVEV (reference sequence). The CDR3 spells CVSGLRKGTQYF. Written as DNA, the CDR3 is TGTGTCTCGGGGTTACGTAAGGGTACGCAGTATTTT.

This clonotype was detected many times. This chain uses TRBV5-1 with TRBJ2-3; D is uncertain. From germline, CDR1 is SGHRS and CDR2 YFSETQ. V was clipped by 3 bases and J by 5 bases, with 7 bases between them. The CDR3 runs 12 residues. The CDR3 DNA follows: TGCGCCAGCAGCTCAACGGGAGATACGCAGTATTTT. As protein: CASSSTGDTQYF.

This clonotype appeared many times. The chain has TRBV5-4 and TRBJ2-1, with TRBD2 matching 11 bases. The length of the CDR3 is 18 residues. The V gene end was trimmed by 3 bases and the J gene end by 0 bases; junction bases not matched to a gene: 8. CDR1 and CDR2 (germline): SGHNT, YYREEE (reference sequence). The chain's CDR3 is CASSSRTSGPSSYNEQFF. Here the CDR3 DNA reads TGTGCCAGCAGCTCGCGGACTAGCGGGCCTAGCTCCTACAATGAGCAGTTCTTC.

This clonotype was counted many times. The V and J genes are TRBV9 and TRBJ1-1, with 7 bases fitting TRBD1. J lost 0 bases, V lost 3 bases, and 11 bases had no gene match. Germline CDR1 is SGDLS and CDR2 is YYNGEE. CDR3 length: 17 amino acids. CDR3 nucleotides: TGTGCCAGCAGCGACAGGGGCCCTACCAACCTGAACACTGAAGCTTTCTTT. It specifies CASSDRGPTNLNTEAFF.

This clonotype was observed many times. The V and J genes are TRBV6-2 or TRBV6-3 and TRBJ2-1; 8 nucleotides match TRBD2. V lost 11 bases and J lost 6; bases outside the gene matches: 12. CDR1 and CDR2 from the germline V gene are MNHEY and SVGEGT. The CDR3 runs to 14 residues. CDR3 region: CAHGREGHGNEQFF. The CDR3 nucleotides read TGTGCCCACGGACGGGAGGGCCACGGCAATGAGCAGTTCTTC.

This clonotype has a count of ten or more. The rearrangement links TRBV7-9 to TRBJ2-3, with 8 nucleotides matching TRBD2. Germline trimming cut 3 bases from V and 4 bases from J; bases unmatched to any gene: 9. Per germline, CDR1 SEHNR and CDR2 FQNEAQ (reference sequence). CDR3 size: 16 residues. DNA for the CDR3: TGTGCCAGCAGCTTCCTCCCGGGAGGGCCTCCAGATACGCAGTATTTT. Amino acids: CASSFLPGGPPDTQYF. Filled out from reference TRBV7-9 and TRBJ2-3, the complete variable domain reads DTGVSQNPRHKITKRGQNVTFRCDPISEHNRLYWYRQTLGQGPEFLTYFQNEAQLEKSRLLSDRFSAERPKGSFSTLEIQRTEQGDSAMYLCASSFLPGGPPDTQYFGPGTRLTVL.

This chain connects TRBV5-4 to TRBJ2-6; the D gene is possibly TRBD1 (6 bases). Germline CDR1 is SGHNT and CDR2 is YYREEE (reference sequence). The CDR3 consists of 15 residues. V was clipped by 4 bases and J by 4 bases, with 12 bases between them. The CDR3: CASSATGSGANVLTF. CDR3 nucleotides: TGTGCCAGCAGCGCAACAGGGTCCGGGGCCAACGTCCTGACTTTC.

In this sample, this clonotype turned up many times. The chain links TRBV4-2 to TRBJ2-3, with D tentatively TRBD1 (6 bases). The CDR3 spans 15 residues. The germline V gene encodes CDR1 LGHNA and CDR2 YNFKEQ. Trimming shortened V by 5 bases and J by 2 bases, and 14 bases separated the two germline ends. Here the CDR3 DNA reads TGTGCCAGCAGCACCTCTTGGGACATCACAGATACGCAGTATTTT. It yields the protein CASSTSWDITDTQYF.

This clonotype was detected many times. The rearrangement links TRBV9 to TRBJ2-5; 11 nucleotides line up with TRBD2. The CDR3 is 15 residues long. V trimming: 4 bases; J trimming: 11 bases; junction bases outside the gene matches: 13. Germline-derived CDR1 and CDR2 are SGDLS and YYNGEE. In DNA, the CDR3 is TGTGCCAGCAGCCAGAGTAGACTAGCGGGACCCTCTCAGTACTTC. This gives the protein CASSQSRLAGPSQYF.

This clonotype was picked up many times. The chain carries TRBV19 and TRBJ1-5; 12 nucleotides align to TRBD1. CDR3 length: 14 residues. Unmatched junction bases numbered 4, after V lost 6 bases and J lost 7 bases. The germline gives CDR1 LNHDA, CDR2 SQIVND (reference sequence). The CDR3 loop is CASRGQGARQPQHF. Here the CDR3 DNA reads TGTGCCAGTAGGGGACAGGGGGCTCGGCAGCCCCAGCATTTT.

This clonotype was recorded at least ten times. V usage is TRBV28 and J usage is TRBJ2-5; TRBD2 is a possible D gene (6 bases). The germline V and J ends were trimmed by 2 bases and 1 base, with 11 bases remaining between them. Germline V gene data show CDR1 as MDHEN and CDR2 as SYDVKM. This CDR3 spans 15 amino acids. In nucleotides, the CDR3 is TGTGCCAGCAGTTTAGTGGCTAGCGTCCAAGAGACCCAGTACTTC. Its translation is CASSLVASVQETQYF.

This clonotype was recorded at least ten times. The genes are TRBV6-1 and TRBJ2-1; TRBD1 is a possible D gene (6 bases). V was clipped by 7 bases and J by 10 bases, with 11 bases between them. CDR1 is MNHNS and CDR2 is SASEGT in the germline V gene. The length of the CDR3 is 11 residues. This chain's CDR3 is CASTTGYEQFF. CDR3 coding DNA: TGTGCCAGCACGACAGGATACGAGCAGTTCTTC.

At least ten counts were recorded for this clonotype. The chain links TRBV6-6 to TRBJ2-1; 14 bases line up with TRBD2. The CDR3 has 17 amino acids. The V gene end was trimmed by 6 bases and the J gene end by 0 bases; junction bases not matched to a gene: 4. Germline values: CDR1 MNHNY, CDR2 SVGAGI (reference sequence). CDR3 coding DNA: TGTGCCAGCAGGGGGACTAGCGGGGGTAGCTCCTACAATGAGCAGTTCTTC. Protein: CASRGTSGGSSYNEQFF.

This clonotype came up many times. This chain links TRBV2 with TRBJ2-5; possibly TRBD1 for D (6 bases). V was pared by 0 bases and J by 3 bases, with 20 bases between. Per germline, CDR1 SNHLY and CDR2 FYNNEI. The CDR3 consists of 18 residues. CDR3 nucleotides: TGTGCCAGCAGTGAAGCGGGAAATACAGGGTCCCGAAAAGAGACCCAGTACTTC. It encodes CASSEAGNTGSRKETQYF.

This clonotype was counted at least ten times. J is TRBJ2-3 and V is TRBV27; 9 bases match TRBD2. J lost 2 bases, V lost 4 bases, and 4 bases had no gene match. There are 15 residues in the CDR3. Per germline, CDR1 MNHEY and CDR2 SMNVEV (reference sequence). CDR3: CASSSGLAITDTQYF. The CDR3 DNA follows: TGTGCCAGCAGTTCGGGACTAGCAATCACAGATACGCAGTATTTT.

Many counts were recorded for this clonotype. The rearrangement uses TRBV20-1 and TRBJ2-1; TRBD2 matches 10 bases. Germline V gives CDR1 DFQATT, CDR2 SNEGSKA (reference sequence). This CDR3 has 16 amino acids. The junction had 14 bases not matched to a gene; V was cut back by 5 bases and J by 7 bases. The CDR3: CSADPTRLAGENEQFF. The CDR3 region has the DNA TGCAGTGCTGATCCGACGAGGCTAGCGGGAGAGAATGAGCAGTTCTTC.

This clonotype was recorded many times. This chain's CDR3 is CASSGTGGSLGYTF. In DNA form, the CDR3 reads TGTGCCAGCAGTGGGACAGGGGGCTCTCTTGGCTACACCTTC. The chain has TRBV28 and TRBJ1-2; 12 bases are shared with TRBD1. This CDR3 contains 14 residues. V shed 5 bases, J shed 7 bases, and the junction held 5 bases outside the gene matches. Germline V gene lookup returns CDR1 MDHEN and CDR2 SYDVKM.

At least ten counts were recorded for this clonotype. This sequence joins TRBV23-1 and TRBJ2-5, with no clear D. TRBV23-1 is an ORF, with its function uncertain. V gave up 6 bases and J gave up 5 bases, with 1 base separating them. This CDR3 is 9 amino acids long. The CDR3 sequence is CASSETQYF. The CDR3 region has the DNA TGCGCCAGCAGCGAGACCCAGTACTTC.

This clonotype has a count of ten or more. This rearrangement joins TRBV27 to TRBJ2-1, with D perhaps matching TRBD1 (5 bases). The ends were cut back, 2 bases at V and 4 bases at J, with 12 bases in the middle. The germline V gene encodes CDR1 MNHEY and CDR2 SMNVEV (reference sequence). The CDR3 runs to 15 residues. The CDR3 reads CASSLGAVSYNEQFF. The CDR3 nucleotides read TGTGCCAGCAGTTTAGGGGCGGTCTCTTACAATGAGCAGTTCTTC.

Many counts were recorded for this clonotype. CDR3 protein: CASSVGGGRTDTQYF. The CDR3 DNA follows: TGTGCCAGCAGCGTAGGGGGCGGGAGGACAGATACGCAGTATTTT. The J gene is TRBJ2-3, the V gene TRBV9, with 8 bases matching TRBD2. Trimming removed 0 bases from V and 3 bases from J; junction bases left unmatched: 3. Germline V gene data show CDR1 as SGDLS and CDR2 as YYNGEE. The CDR3 covers 15 residues. Filled out from reference TRBV9 and TRBJ2-3, the complete variable domain reads DSGVTQTPKHLITATGQRVTLRCSPRSGDLSVYWYQQSLDQGLQFLIQYYNGEERAKGNILERFSAQQFPDLHSELNLSSLELGDSALYFCASSVGGGRTDTQYFGPGTRLTVL.

This clonotype came up many times. The chain combines TRBV27 with TRBJ2-1, with TRBD1 matching 10 bases. The CDR3 extends over 13 amino acids. The ends lost 3 bases at V and 16 bases at J; junction bases unmatched: 9. Per the germline V gene, CDR1 is MNHEY and CDR2 is SMNVEV (reference sequence). Here the CDR3 reads CASSLSPGTGDFF. The DNA for the CDR3 is TGTGCCAGCAGTTTGTCACCCGGGACAGGGGACTTCTTC.

This clonotype was counted ten times or more. V is TRBV29-1 and J is TRBJ1-2; D is unresolved. Trimming took off 7 bases at V and 4 bases at J, with 13 bases between the two ends. Per germline, CDR1 SQVTM and CDR2 ANQGSEA. The CDR3 contains 12 residues. CDR3 in amino acids: CSGKEDGYGYTF. CDR3 nucleotides: TGCAGCGGAAAGGAGGATGGCTATGGCTACACCTTC.

This clonotype was counted at least ten times. CDR3 residues: CASADITDTQYF. Here the CDR3 DNA reads TGTGCTAGTGCGGACATCACAGATACGCAGTATTTT. This chain uses TRBV12-5 with TRBJ2-3; TRBD1 might be the D (5 bases). The CDR3 runs 12 residues. Trimming left V 7 bases short and J 2 bases short, with 7 bases between. Per the germline V gene, CDR1 is LGHNT and CDR2 is FRNRAP.

This clonotype appeared many times. V is TRBV7-2 and J is TRBJ2-3; D ambiguous. The CDR3 spans 15 residues. Germline CDR1 and CDR2: SGHTA and FQGNSA. Between the trimmed V and J ends, which lost 7 bases and 1 base, there was a span of 15 bases. CDR3 loop: CASKQSFWGTDTQYF. Here the CDR3 DNA reads TGTGCCAGCAAACAGAGTTTTTGGGGCACAGATACGCAGTATTTT.

This clonotype has at least ten counts. This sequence joins TRBV3-1 and TRBJ1-5; possibly TRBD1 for D (5 bases). The CDR3 covers 16 residues. The germline V gene encodes CDR1 LGHDT and CDR2 YNNKEL (reference sequence). V dropped 1 base and J dropped 6 bases, with 16 bases sitting between them. CDR3 in amino acids: CASSQGGMVGAQPQHF. In nucleotides, the CDR3 is TGTGCCAGCAGCCAAGGAGGGATGGTTGGGGCTCAGCCCCAGCATTTT.

This clonotype was detected many times. This chain joins TRBV6-6 and TRBJ2-2; the match to TRBD1 covers 8 bases. Germline CDR1 is MNHNY and CDR2 is SVGAGI (reference sequence). J gave up 0 bases and V 5 bases, and 2 bases lay outside the gene matches. The length of the CDR3 is 15 residues. The CDR3 region has the DNA TGTGCCAGCAGTGGGACAGGACCGAACACCGGGGAGCTGTTTTTT. Translation gives CASSGTGPNTGELFF.